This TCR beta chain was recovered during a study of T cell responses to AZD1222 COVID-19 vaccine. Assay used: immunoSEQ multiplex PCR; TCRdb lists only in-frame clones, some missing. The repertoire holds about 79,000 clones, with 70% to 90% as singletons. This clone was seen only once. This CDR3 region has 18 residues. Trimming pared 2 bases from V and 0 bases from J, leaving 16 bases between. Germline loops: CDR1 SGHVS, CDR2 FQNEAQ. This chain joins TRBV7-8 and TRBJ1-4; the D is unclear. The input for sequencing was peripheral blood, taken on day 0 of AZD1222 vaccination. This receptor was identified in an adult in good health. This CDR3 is CASSLLPRVPATNEKLFF. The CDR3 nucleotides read TGTGCCAGCAGCTTACTACCCCGGGTCCCAGCAACTAATGAAAAACTGTTTTTT.